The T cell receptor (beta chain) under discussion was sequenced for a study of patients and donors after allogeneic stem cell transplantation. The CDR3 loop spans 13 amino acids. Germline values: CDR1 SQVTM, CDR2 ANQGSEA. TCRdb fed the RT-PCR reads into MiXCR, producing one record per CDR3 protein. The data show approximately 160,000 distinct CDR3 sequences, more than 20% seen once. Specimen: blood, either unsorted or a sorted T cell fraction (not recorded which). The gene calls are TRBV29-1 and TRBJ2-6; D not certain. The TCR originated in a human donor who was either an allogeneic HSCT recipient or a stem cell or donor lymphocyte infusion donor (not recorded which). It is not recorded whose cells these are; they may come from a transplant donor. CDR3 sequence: CSPADSGANVLTF. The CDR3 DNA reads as TGCAGTCCCGCGGACTCTGGGGCCAACGTCCTGACTTTC.